What follows is one T cell receptor (beta chain) and its context. CDR1 SGHTA and CDR2 FQGNSA come from the germline V gene. The ends were cut back, 5 bases at V and 2 bases at J, with 15 bases in the middle. The CDR3 covers 15 residues. Source study methods: Reference gene primer amplification gave estimated nucleated cell counts. The data were produced by immunoSEQ multiplex PCR, yet TCRdb's version contains in-frame clones alone and is incomplete. D and trimming come from the DNA, and the V and J calls and clone size come from that table. Among 540,000 or so clones listed, approximately 91% were seen once. The data were obtained in a study of blood T cell repertoires in COVID-19. Study-level background: Sites across the United States, Italy and Spain contributed samples from acute and convalescent COVID-19. Sources were T cells, B-cell-depleted T cells, or PBMCs; the material itself was cDNA or gDNA.

During active infection, Seattle patients enrolled and were then monitored through disease. The chain joins TRBV7-2 to TRBJ1-2; D uncertain. The clonotype was recovered from a woman between 45 and 65 years old with COVID-19, enrolled during active disease. The sample consisted of peripheral blood. This chain's CDR3 is CASSPEGLPNYGYTF. As DNA, the CDR3 is TGTGCCAGCAGCCCTGAAGGACTTCCGAACTATGGCTACACCTTC.